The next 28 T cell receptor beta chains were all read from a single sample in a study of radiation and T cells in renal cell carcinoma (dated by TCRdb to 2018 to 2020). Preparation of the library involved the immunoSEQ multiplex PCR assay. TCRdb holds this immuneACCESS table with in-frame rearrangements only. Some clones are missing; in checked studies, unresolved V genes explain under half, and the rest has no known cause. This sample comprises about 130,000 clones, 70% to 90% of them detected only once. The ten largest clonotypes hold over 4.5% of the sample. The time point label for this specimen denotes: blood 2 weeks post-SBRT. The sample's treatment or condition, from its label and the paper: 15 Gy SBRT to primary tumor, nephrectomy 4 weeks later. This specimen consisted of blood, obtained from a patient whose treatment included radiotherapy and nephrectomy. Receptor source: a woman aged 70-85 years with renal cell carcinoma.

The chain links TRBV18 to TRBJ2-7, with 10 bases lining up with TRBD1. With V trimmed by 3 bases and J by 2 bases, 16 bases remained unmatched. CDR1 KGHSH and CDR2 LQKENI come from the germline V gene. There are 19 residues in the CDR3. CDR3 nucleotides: TGTGCCAGCTCACCCCTTATTTTCACCGGGACAGGGGAGCCCTACGAGCAGTACTTC. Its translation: CASSPLIFTGTGEPYEQYF. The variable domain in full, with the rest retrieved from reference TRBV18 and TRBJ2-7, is NAGVMQNPRHLVRRRGQEARLRCSPMKGHSHVYWYRQLPEEGLKFMVYLQKENIIDESGMPKERFSAEFPKEGPSILRIQQVVRGDSAAYFCASSPLIFTGTGEPYEQYFGPGTRLTVT.

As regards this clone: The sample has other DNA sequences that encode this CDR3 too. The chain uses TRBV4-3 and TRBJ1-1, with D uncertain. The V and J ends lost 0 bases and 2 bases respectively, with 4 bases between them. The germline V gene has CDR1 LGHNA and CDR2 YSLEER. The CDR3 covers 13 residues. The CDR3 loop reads CASSQETNTEAFF. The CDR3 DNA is TGCGCCAGCAGCCAAGAAACCAACACTGAAGCTTTCTTT.

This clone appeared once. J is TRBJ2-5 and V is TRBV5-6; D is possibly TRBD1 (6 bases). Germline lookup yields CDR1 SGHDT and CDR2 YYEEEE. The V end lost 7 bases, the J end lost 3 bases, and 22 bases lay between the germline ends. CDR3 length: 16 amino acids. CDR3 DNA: TGTGCCAGCTTGTCTTCAAGGGACACTCACAAAGAGACCCAGTACTTC. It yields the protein CASLSSRDTHKETQYF.

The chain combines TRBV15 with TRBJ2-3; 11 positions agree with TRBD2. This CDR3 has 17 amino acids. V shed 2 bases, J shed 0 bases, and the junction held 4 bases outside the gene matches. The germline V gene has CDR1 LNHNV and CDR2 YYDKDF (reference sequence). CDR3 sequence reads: CATSRSWTSGSTDTQYF. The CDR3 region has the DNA TGTGCCACCAGCAGATCCTGGACTAGCGGGAGCACAGATACGCAGTATTTT. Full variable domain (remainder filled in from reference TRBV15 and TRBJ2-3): DAMVIQNPRYQVTQFGKPVTLSCSQTLNHNVMYWYQQKSSQAPKLLFHYYDKDFNNEADTPDNFQSRRPNTSFCFLDIRSPGLGDTAMYLCATSRSWTSGSTDTQYFGPGTRLTVL.

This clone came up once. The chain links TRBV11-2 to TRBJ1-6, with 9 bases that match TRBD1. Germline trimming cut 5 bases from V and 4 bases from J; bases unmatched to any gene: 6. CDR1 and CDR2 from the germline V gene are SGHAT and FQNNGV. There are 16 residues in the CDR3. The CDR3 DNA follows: TGTGCCAGCAGCGTCACCGGGACAGGGTATAATTCACCCCTCCACTTT. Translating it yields CASSVTGTGYNSPLHF.

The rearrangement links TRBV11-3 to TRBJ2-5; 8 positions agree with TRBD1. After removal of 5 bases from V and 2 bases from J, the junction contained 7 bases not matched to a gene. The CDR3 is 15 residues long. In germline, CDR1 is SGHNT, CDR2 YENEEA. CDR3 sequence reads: CASSVRGRGQETQYF. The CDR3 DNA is TGTGCCAGCAGCGTCAGGGGGCGCGGACAAGAGACCCAGTACTTC.

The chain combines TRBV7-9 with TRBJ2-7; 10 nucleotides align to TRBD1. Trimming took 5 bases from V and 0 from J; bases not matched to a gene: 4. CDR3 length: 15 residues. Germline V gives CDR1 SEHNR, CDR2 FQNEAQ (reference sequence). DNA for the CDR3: TGTGCCAGCAGCCAAGGGACAGGGGTCTCCTACGAGCAGTACTTC. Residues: CASSQGTGVSYEQYF. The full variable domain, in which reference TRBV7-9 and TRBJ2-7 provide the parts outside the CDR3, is DTGVSQNPRHKITKRGQNVTFRCDPISEHNRLYWYRQTLGQGPEFLTYFQNEAQLEKSRLLSDRFSAERPKGSFSTLEIQRTEQGDSAMYLCASSQGTGVSYEQYFGPGTRLTVT.

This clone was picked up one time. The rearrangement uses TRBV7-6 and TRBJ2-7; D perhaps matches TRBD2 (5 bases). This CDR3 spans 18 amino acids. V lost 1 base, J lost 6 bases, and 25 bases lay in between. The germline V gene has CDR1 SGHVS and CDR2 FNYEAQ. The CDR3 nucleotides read TGTGCCAGCAGCTTAGATATTCCGGGGTCGACATCGGTGGGCGAGCAGTACTTC. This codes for CASSLDIPGSTSVGEQYF.

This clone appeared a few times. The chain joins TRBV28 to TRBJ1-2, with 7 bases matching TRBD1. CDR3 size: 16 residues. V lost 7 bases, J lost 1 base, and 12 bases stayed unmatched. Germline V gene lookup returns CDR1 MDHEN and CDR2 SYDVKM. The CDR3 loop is CASTGAPGQNNYGYTF. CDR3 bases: TGTGCCAGCACCGGGGCCCCGGGACAGAATAACTATGGCTACACCTTC.

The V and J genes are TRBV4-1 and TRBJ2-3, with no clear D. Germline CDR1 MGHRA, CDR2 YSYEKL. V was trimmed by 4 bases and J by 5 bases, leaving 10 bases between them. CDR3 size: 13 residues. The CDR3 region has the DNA TGCGCCAGCAGCCTACCCCCCCAAGATACGCAGTATTTT. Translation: CASSLPPQDTQYF.

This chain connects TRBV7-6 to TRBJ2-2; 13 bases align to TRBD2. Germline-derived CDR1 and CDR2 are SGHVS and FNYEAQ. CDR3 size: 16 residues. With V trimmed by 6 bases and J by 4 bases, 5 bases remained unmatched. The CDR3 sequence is CASRPGLAGSTGELFF. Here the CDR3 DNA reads TGTGCCAGCAGACCGGGACTAGCGGGGTCCACCGGGGAGCTGTTTTTT.

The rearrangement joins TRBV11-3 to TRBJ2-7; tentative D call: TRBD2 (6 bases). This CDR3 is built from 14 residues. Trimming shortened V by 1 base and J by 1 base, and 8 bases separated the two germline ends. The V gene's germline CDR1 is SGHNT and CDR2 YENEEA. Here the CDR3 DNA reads TGTGCCAGCAGCTTAGGTGGGGGGTCCTACGAGCAGTACTTC. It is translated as CASSLGGGSYEQYF.

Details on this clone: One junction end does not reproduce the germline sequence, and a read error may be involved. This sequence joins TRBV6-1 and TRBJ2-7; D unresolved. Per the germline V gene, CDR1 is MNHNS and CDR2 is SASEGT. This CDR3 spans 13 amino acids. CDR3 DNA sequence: TGTGCCAGCAGTTCTAAAGACATCCTAGGGAAGGGTTTC. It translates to CASSSKDILGKGF.

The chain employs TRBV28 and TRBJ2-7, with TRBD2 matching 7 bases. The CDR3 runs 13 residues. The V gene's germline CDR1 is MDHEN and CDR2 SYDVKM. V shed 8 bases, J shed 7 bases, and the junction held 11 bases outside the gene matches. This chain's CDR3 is CASGGVAGREQYF. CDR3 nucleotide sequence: TGTGCCAGCGGGGGGGTGGCCGGGAGAGAGCAGTACTTC.

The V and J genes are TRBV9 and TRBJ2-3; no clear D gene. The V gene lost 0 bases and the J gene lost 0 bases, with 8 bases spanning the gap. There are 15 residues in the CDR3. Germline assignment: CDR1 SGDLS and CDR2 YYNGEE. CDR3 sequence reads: CASSVASTSTDTQYF. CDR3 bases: TGTGCCAGCAGCGTAGCCAGTACTAGCACAGATACGCAGTATTTT.

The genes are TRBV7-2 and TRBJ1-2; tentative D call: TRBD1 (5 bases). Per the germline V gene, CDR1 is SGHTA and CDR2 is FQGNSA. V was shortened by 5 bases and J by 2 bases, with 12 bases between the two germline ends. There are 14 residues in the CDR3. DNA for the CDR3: TGTGCCAGCAGCCGGACGACAGCCAACTATGGCTACACCTTC. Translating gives CASSRTTANYGYTF.

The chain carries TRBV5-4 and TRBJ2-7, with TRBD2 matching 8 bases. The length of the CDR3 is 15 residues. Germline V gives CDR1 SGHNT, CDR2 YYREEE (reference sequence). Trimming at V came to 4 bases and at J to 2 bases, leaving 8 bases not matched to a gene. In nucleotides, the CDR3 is TGTGCCAGCAGCCGTCCGGGACTAGAGACCTACGAGCAGTACTTC. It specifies CASSRPGLETYEQYF.

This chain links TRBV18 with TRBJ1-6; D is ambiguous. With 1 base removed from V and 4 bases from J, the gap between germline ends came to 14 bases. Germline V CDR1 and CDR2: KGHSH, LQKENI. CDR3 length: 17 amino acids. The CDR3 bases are TGTGCCAGCTCACCACTGCCGGCGGGCCCTTATAATTCACCCCTCCACTTT. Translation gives CASSPLPAGPYNSPLHF.

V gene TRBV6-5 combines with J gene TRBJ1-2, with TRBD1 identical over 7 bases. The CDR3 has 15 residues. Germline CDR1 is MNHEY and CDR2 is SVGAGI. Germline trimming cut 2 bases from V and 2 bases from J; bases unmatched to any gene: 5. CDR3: CASSYHEQGNYGYTF. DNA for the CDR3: TGTGCCAGCAGTTACCATGAACAGGGGAACTATGGCTACACCTTC.

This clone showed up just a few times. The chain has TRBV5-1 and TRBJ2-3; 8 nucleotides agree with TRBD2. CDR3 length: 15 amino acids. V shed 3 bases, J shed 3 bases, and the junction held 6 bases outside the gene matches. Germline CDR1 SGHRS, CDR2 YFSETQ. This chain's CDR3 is CASSWRGESTDTQYF. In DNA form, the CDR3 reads TGCGCCAGCAGCTGGCGGGGGGAAAGTACAGATACGCAGTATTTT.

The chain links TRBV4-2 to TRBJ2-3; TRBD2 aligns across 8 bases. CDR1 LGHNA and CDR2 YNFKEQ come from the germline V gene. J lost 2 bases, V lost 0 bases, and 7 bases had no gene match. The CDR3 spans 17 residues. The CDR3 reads CASSQEGGGGITDTQYF. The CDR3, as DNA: TGTGCCAGCAGCCAAGAGGGAGGCGGGGGGATCACAGATACGCAGTATTTT.

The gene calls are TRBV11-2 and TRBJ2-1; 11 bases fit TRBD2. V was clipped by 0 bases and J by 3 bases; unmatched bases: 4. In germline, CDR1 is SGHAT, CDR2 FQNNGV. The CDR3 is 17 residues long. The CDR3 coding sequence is TGTGCCAGCAGCTTAGAGGGACTAGCGGAGTTCTACAATGAGCAGTTCTTC. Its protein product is CASSLEGLAEFYNEQFF.

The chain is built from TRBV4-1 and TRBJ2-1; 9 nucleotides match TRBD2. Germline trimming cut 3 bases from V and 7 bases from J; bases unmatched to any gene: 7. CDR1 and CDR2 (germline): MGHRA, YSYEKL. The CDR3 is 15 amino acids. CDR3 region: CASSHPGLAKNEQFF. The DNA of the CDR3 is TGCGCCAGCAGCCACCCGGGACTAGCAAAGAATGAGCAGTTCTTC.

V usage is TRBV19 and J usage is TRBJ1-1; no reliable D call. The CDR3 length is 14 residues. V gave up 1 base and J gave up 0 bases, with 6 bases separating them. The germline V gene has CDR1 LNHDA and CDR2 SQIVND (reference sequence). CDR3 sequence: CASSIVAMNTEAFF. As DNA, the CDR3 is TGTGCCAGTAGTATAGTTGCCATGAACACTGAAGCTTTCTTT.

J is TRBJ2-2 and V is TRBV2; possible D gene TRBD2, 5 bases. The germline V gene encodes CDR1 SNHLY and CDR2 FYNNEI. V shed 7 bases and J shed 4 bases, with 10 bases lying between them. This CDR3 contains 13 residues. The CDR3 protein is CASTRGGTGELFF. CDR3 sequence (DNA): TGTGCCAGCACCCGGGGTGGCACCGGGGAGCTGTTTTTT.

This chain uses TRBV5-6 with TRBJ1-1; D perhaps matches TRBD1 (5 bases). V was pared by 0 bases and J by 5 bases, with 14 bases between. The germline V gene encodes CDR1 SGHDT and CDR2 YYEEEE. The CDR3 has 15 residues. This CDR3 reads CASSLAKRGRTEAFF. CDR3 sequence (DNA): TGTGCCAGCAGCTTGGCCAAACGGGGGAGGACTGAAGCTTTCTTT.

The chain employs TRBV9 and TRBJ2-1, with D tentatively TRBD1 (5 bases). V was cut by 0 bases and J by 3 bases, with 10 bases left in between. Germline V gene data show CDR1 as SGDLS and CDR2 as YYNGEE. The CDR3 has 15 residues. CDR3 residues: CASSVEGLVYNEQFF. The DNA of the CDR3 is TGTGCCAGCAGCGTAGAGGGGCTGGTCTACAATGAGCAGTTCTTC.

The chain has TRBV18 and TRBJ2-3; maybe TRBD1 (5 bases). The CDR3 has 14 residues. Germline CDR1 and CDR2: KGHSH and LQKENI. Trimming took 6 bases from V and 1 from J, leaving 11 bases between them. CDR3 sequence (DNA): TGTGCCAGCTCCCCTGGGGCGGGCACAGATACGCAGTATTTT. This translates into CASSPGAGTDTQYF. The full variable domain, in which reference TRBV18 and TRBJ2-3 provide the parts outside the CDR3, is NAGVMQNPRHLVRRRGQEARLRCSPMKGHSHVYWYRQLPEEGLKFMVYLQKENIIDESGMPKERFSAEFPKEGPSILRIQQVVRGDSAAYFCASSPGAGTDTQYFGPGTRLTVL.